This paragraph reports one T cell receptor (beta chain). The target antigen is unknown. Distinct nucleotide sequences in the sample also encode this CDR3. The data belong to a study of shared clonotypes between healthy human individuals. Study findings and constraints: Generation probability values for non-shared clonotypes were lower than those for clonotypes shared by all four donors. Some naive CD4 clonotypes, about 5%, turned up in common across a handful of donors.

Authors' processing steps: Because ImmunoSEQ provided only junction sequences with no quality scores, the filtering differed. TCRdb's copy holds only in-frame clones and misses some; the assay was immunoSEQ multiplex PCR. The V and J calls and clone size were taken over from that table, and D and trimming were inferred from the DNA. This sample has some 2,000,000 clones, with about 95% found just once. Positively selected for CCR7, the CD45RO-negative cells used as naive CD8 cells excluded terminally differentiated effector memory CD45RA+ cells. Trimming took 0 bases from V and 4 from J, leaving 11 bases between them. Per germline, CDR1 SGDLS and CDR2 YYNGEE. The CDR3 has 14 amino acids.

This chain links TRBV9 with TRBJ2-7, with D perhaps TRBD2 (5 bases). The specimen sequenced was naive CD8+ T cells sorted from blood. This TCR derives from a man younger than 35 in good health. Written as DNA, the CDR3 is TGTGCCAGCAGCGTAGCCGCGGGTAGTTACGAGCAGTACTTC. It specifies CASSVAAGSYEQYF. The variable domain in full, with the rest retrieved from reference TRBV9 and TRBJ2-7, is DSGVTQTPKHLITATGQRVTLRCSPRSGDLSVYWYQQSLDQGLQFLIQYYNGEERAKGNILERFSAQQFPDLHSELNLSSLELGDSALYFCASSVAAGSYEQYFGPGTRLTVT.